Sequencing of this T cell receptor beta chain was carried out in a study of T cell changes during pregnancy in multiple sclerosis. This CDR3 spans 13 amino acids. Germline-derived CDR1 and CDR2 are SEHNR and FQNEAQ (reference sequence). Trimming removed 6 bases at V and 10 bases at J, with 18 bases between. TCRdb's table, derived via immunoSEQ multiplex PCR, lists solely in-frame clones and lacks some. The sample consists of roughly 64,000 clones, 90% of them appearing once. V and J are TRBV7-9 and TRBJ1-1; a possible D gene is TRBD1 (6 bases). The sequencing here drew on peripheral blood, taken in the third trimester of pregnancy. The receptor was derived from a female donor in good health, enrolled as a control in a pregnancy study. The CDR3 loop reads CASSNEGSGAAFF. CDR3 bases: TGTGCCAGCAGTAACGAGGGGTCAGGGGCAGCTTTCTTT.